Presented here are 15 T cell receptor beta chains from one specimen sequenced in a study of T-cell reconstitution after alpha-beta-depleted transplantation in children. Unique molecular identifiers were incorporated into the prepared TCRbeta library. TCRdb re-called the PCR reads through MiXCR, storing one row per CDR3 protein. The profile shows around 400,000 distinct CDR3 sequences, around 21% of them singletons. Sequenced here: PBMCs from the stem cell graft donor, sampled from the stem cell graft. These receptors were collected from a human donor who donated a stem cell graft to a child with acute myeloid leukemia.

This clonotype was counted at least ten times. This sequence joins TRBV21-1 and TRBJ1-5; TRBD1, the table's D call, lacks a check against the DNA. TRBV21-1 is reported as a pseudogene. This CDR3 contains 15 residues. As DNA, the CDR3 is TGTGCCAGCAGCAAAGGTGGGACAGTCAATCAGCCCCAGCATTTT. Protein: CASSKGGTVNQPQHF.

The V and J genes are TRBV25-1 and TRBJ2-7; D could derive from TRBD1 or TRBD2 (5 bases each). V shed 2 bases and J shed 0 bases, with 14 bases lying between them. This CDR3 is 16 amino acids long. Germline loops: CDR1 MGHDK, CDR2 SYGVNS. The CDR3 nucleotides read TGTGCCAGCAGTGAAGGAGGCAGGGCAGACTCCTACGAGCAGTACTTC. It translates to CASSEGGRADSYEQYF.

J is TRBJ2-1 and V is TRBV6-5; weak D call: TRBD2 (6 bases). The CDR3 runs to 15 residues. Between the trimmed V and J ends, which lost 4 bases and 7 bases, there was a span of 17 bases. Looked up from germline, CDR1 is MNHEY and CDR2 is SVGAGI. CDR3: CASSLAGSLANEQFF. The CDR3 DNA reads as TGTGCCAGCAGTTTGGCGGGGTCCCTTGCGAATGAGCAGTTCTTC.

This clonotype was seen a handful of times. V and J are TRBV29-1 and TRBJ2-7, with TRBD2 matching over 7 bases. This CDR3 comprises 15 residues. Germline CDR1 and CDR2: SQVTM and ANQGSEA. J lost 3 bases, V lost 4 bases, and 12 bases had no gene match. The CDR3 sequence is CSVAREGPPLYEQYF. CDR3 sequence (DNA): TGCAGCGTTGCCAGGGAGGGCCCCCCCCTCTACGAGCAGTACTTC.

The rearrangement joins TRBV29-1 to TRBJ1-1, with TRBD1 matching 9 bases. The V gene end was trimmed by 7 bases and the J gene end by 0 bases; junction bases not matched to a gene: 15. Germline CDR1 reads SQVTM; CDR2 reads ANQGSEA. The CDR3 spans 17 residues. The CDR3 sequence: CSAKGGQGKGMNTEAFF. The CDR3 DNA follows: TGCAGCGCTAAAGGGGGACAGGGAAAAGGGATGAACACTGAAGCTTTCTTT.

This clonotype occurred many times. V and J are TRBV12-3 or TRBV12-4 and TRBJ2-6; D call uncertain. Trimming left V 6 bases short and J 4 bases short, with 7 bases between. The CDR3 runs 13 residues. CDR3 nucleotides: TGTGCCAGCAGCGGTTCCGGGGCCAACGTCCTGACTTTC. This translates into CASSGSGANVLTF.

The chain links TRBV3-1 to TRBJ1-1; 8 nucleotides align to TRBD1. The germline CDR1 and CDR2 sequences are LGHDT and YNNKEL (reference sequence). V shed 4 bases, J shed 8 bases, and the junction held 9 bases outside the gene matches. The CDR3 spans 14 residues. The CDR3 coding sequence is TGTGCCAGCAGCCGTCGGACAGGGCCGGGAGAAGCTTTCTTT. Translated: CASSRRTGPGEAFF.

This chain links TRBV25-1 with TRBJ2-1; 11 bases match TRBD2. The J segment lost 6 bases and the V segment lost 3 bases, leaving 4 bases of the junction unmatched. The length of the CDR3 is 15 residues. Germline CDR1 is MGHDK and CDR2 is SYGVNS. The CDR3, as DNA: TGTGCCAGCAGTGAGACTAGCGGGATCTCCAATGAGCAGTTCTTC. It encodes CASSETSGISNEQFF.

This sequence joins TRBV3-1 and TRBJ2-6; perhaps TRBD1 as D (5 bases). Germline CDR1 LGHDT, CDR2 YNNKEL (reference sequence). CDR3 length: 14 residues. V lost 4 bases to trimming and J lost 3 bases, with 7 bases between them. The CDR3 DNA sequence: TGTGCCAGCAGCCCAGGGTATGGGGCCAACGTCCTGACTTTC. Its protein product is CASSPGYGANVLTF.

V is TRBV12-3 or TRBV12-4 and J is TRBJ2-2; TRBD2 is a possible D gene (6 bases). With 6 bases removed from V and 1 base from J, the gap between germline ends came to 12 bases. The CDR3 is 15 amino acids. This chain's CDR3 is CASRPGGMNTGELFF. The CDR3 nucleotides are TGTGCCAGCAGGCCCGGCGGGATGAACACCGGGGAGCTGTTTTTT.

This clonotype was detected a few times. This chain's CDR3 is CASPEGEHLTGELFF. The CDR3 DNA reads as TGTGCCAGCCCTGAAGGTGAACACCTCACCGGGGAGCTGTTTTTT. V and J are TRBV12-3 or TRBV12-4 and TRBJ2-2; the D is unclear. The CDR3 spans 15 residues. Trimming shortened V by 8 bases and J by 4 bases, and 17 bases separated the two germline ends.

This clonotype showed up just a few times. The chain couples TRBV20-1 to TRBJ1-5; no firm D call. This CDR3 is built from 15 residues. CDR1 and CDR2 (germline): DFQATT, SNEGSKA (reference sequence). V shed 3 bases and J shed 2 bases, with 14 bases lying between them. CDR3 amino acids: CSASGGSSGNQPQHF. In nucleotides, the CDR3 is TGCAGTGCTAGCGGAGGGTCAAGTGGCAATCAGCCCCAGCATTTT.

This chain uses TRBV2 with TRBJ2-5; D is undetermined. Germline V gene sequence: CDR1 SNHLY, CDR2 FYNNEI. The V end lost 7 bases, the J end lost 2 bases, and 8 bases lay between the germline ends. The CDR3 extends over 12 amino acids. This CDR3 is CASKAEQETQYF. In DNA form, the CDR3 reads TGTGCCAGCAAGGCCGAACAAGAGACCCAGTACTTC.

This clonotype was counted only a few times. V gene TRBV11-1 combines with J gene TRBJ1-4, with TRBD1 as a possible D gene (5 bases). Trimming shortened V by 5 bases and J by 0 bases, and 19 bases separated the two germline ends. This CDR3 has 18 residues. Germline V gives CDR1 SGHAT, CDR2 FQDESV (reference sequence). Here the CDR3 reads CASSKTGTWYATNEKLFF. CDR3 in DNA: TGTGCCAGCAGCAAAACCGGGACCTGGTATGCAACTAATGAAAAACTGTTTTTT.

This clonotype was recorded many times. The CDR3, as DNA: TGTGCCATCACGGGGACCTTGCAAGAGACCCAGTACTTC. It encodes CAITGTLQETQYF. The chain combines TRBV10-3 with TRBJ2-5; D may be TRBD1 or TRBD2 (5 bases each). CDR3 length: 13 residues. Looked up from germline, CDR1 is ENHRY and CDR2 is SYGVKD. V was clipped by 7 bases and J by 2 bases, with 11 bases between them.